Reported below is one T cell receptor (beta chain). The antigen is undetermined. The data originate from a study of T cell responses to AZD1222 COVID-19 vaccine. Trimming shortened V by 1 base and J by 9 bases, and 7 bases separated the two germline ends. The CDR3 runs 13 residues. Study-wide points: Donors were largely white British and mainly female; clonal diversity was possibly underestimated. Just a handful of AZD1222 recipients were seropositive at baseline. Spike as a whole was targeted by vaccine-associated CD4 TCRs, dominant at 160-218 and 743-854. The study found Spike-specific TCR breadth and depth rose after two AZD1222 doses.

Using immunoSEQ multiplex PCR, the repertoire was profiled, and TCRdb retains in-frame clones only, with some absent. The sample contains 110,000 or so clones, approximately 90% of which appear only once. Here the sequenced sample was peripheral blood, taken 28 days after the second AZD1222 dose. The V call is TRBV12-3 or TRBV12-4, the J call TRBJ1-6, with D unclear. The source of this sequence is an adult who received the AZD1222 COVID-19 vaccine. DNA for the CDR3: TGTGCCAGCAGTTTAGGGCTATTTTCACCCCTCCACTTT. Translated, it gives CASSLGLFSPLHF.